These T cell receptor beta chains were read from a single sample in a study of regulatory T cells in long-lasting Graves disease. TCRdb redid the calling of the multiplex PCR reads with MiXCR, one entry per CDR3 protein. The table shows about 400,000 distinct CDR3 sequences, with around 16% occurring only once. These same records also appear under a second study, on T cells in Graves' hyperthyroidism and ophthalmopathy.

This specimen consisted of peripheral blood mononuclear cells (PBMCs), obtained at new diagnosis, from a patient treated with antithyroid drugs. These receptors were collected from a woman aged 18-29 years with Graves disease. Both conserved end residues are part of each CDR3. A D gene is named only where the DNA matches it firmly. The listing skips clone size in some rows; elsewhere it reads once, few, many or a size class.

V gene	D gene	J gene	clone size	CDR3 DNA	CDR3 protein
TRBV10-3	NA	TRBJ2-1	many	TGTGCCAGCCACCACTACAATGAGCAGTTCTTC	CASHHYNEQFF
TRBV11-3	NA	TRBJ2-1	many	TGTGCCAGCAGCTTAGATTTCCTCGGTGAGCAGTTCTTC	CASSLDFLGEQFF
TRBV30	NA	TRBJ2-3	many	TGTGCCTGGAGTAACGTTGCGGTCGGGGGCCTCCATACGCAGTATTTT	CAWSNVAVGGLHTQYF
TRBV20-1	TRBD2	TRBJ2-3	many	TGCAGTGCCAATAGCGGGGCCAACTCAGATACGCAGTATTTT	CSANSGANSDTQYF
TRBV6-5	NA	TRBJ1-4	few	TGTGCCAGCAGTTACCTCGTGGGGGAAAAACTGTTTTTT	CASSYLVGEKLFF
TRBV6-1	NA	TRBJ1-1	many	TGTGCCAGCCATTTTACTGAAGCTTTCTTT	CASHFTEAFF
TRBV7-9	TRBD2	TRBJ2-7	NA	TGTGCCAGCAGCTCCGGACTAGCGGACGAGCAGTACTTC	CASSSGLADEQYF
TRBV2	NA	TRBJ1-6	many	TGTGCCAGCAGTGAAGACCGGGATTCACCCCTCCACTTT	CASSEDRDSPLHF
TRBV6-1	NA	TRBJ2-1	NA	TGTGCCAGCAAAAAAGGGGATGAGCAGTTCTTC	CASKKGDEQFF
TRBV5-4	NA	TRBJ2-5	few	TGTGCCAGCCAGGACTACCAAGAGACCCAGTACTTC	CASQDYQETQYF
TRBV30	NA	TRBJ1-1	NA	TGTGCCTGGAGCCCAGGGAGAGACACTGAAGCTTTCTTT	CAWSPGRDTEAFF
TRBV6-1	NA	TRBJ2-5	many	TGTGCCTCCCCCCCCAGGGCCGGCGAGACCCAGTACTTC	CASPPRAGETQYF
TRBV30	NA	TRBJ1-2	many	TGTGCCTGGGAGGGGCTTGAGGGCTACACCTTC	CAWEGLEGYTF
TRBV28	NA	TRBJ2-7	many	TGTGCCAGCAGCTTAGGGGAGTACGAGCAGTACTTC	CASSLGEYEQYF
TRBV5-1	NA	TRBJ2-7	few	TGCGCCAGCAGCTCCCACTCGGGGGACGAGCAGTACTTC	CASSSHSGDEQYF
TRBV20-1	TRBD1	TRBJ1-5	many	TGCAGTGCTAGATCTGGGACAGGCAATCAGCCCCAGCATTTT	CSARSGTGNQPQHF
TRBV3-1	TRBD1	TRBJ2-1	many	TGTGCCAGCAGCCAAGATACCAGGACAGGGTATGGCAATGAGCAGTTCTTC	CASSQDTRTGYGNEQFF
TRBV27	TRBD1	TRBJ1-5	many	TGTGCCAGCAGTACACGACAGGGTCGGAGTCAGCCCCAGCATTTT	CASSTRQGRSQPQHF
TRBV12-3/TRBV12-4	TRBD1	TRBJ1-2	many	TGTGCCAGCAGTAGCGGACAGGGTGACTATGGCTACACCTTC	CASSSGQGDYGYTF
TRBV2	NA	TRBJ2-1	many	TGTGCCAGCAGTGAGTCGAGGCCCGGGCAGTTCTTC	CASSESRPGQFF
TRBV5-1	NA	TRBJ2-1	many	TGCGCCAGCAGCTTTCAGGGGCGAGACCCCTACAATGAGCAGTTCTTC	CASSFQGRDPYNEQFF
TRBV2	TRBD1	TRBJ1-2	many	TGTGCCAGCTGGGGCAGGGGGGATGGCTACACCTTC	CASWGRGDGYTF
TRBV2	NA	TRBJ1-5	many	TGTGCCAGCAGTAGGCAGAACAATCAGCCCCAGCATTTT	CASSRQNNQPQHF
TRBV19	NA	TRBJ2-5	NA	TGTGCCAGTAGTCAAGGCGAGACCGAGTACTTC	CASSQGETEYF
TRBV3-1	TRBD2	TRBJ2-7	NA	TGTGCCAGCAGCCCGGCCGGGACTAGCGGTAGAGAGCAGTACTTC	CASSPAGTSGREQYF
TRBV5-6	TRBD1	TRBJ1-4	few	TGTGCCAGCAGTAGCCGGGACAGGGGACCTGAAAAACTGTTTTTT	CASSSRDRGPEKLFF
TRBV27	TRBD2	TRBJ2-5	NA	TGTGCCAGCAGTTTGAAACTAGCGGGAGCGCGAGAGACCCAGTACTTC	CASSLKLAGARETQYF
TRBV30	TRBD1	TRBJ1-2	many	TGTGCCTGGAGGGACGCAGGGGGTGGGGGCTACACCTTC	CAWRDAGGGGYTF
TRBV7-9	NA	TRBJ1-6	many	TGTGCCAGCAGCTCCCAGGGGCAAGGGACCGCACCCCTCCACTTT	CASSSQGQGTAPLHF
TRBV4-1	TRBD2	TRBJ2-7	NA	TGCGCCAGCAGCCCGGGACTAGCGGGAGGGACGCTCCTGGAGCAGTACTTC	CASSPGLAGGTLLEQYF
TRBV7-8	TRBD2	TRBJ2-1	many	TGTGCCAGCAGCAAGACTAGCGGGGGGTGGAATGAGCAGTTCTTC	CASSKTSGGWNEQFF
TRBV20-1	NA	TRBJ2-1	NA	TGCAGTGCAACAAGGGCTATCTCTTACAATGAGCAGTTCTTC	CSATRAISYNEQFF
TRBV20-1	NA	TRBJ1-4	NA	TGCAGTGCTAAGGCCAGCATTAATGAAAAACTGTTTTTT	CSAKASINEKLFF
TRBV12-3/TRBV12-4	NA	TRBJ2-2	many	TGTGCCAGCACCACTTTTACACCGGGAAACACCGGGGAGCTGTTTTTT	CASTTFTPGNTGELFF
TRBV5-1	NA	TRBJ2-7	many	TGCGCCAGCAGCCGGTCGGCCGTCAGCTCCTACGAGCAGTACTTC	CASSRSAVSSYEQYF
TRBV11-2	NA	TRBJ2-7	many	TGTGCCAGCAGCCATGGACAGAGCTCCTACGAGCAGTACTTC	CASSHGQSSYEQYF